This T cell receptor (beta chain) derives from a study of CD8 T cells in ankylosing spondylitis. Study-wide results and limits: A motif in TCR beta, a set of under ten highly homologous variants, appeared characteristic of ankylosing spondylitis blood.

As to this clonotype: Its antigen is still unknown.

Each CDR3 protein is one row after TCRdb ran MiXCR on the 5' RACE reads. The sample yields some 400,000 distinct CDR3 sequences, around 24% seen once. Deletions cut 5 bases from V and 4 bases from J, with 5 bases between. Germline-derived CDR1 and CDR2 are MNHEY and SVGAGI. The CDR3 is 12 amino acids. The sequenced material came from blood, either unsorted or a sorted T cell fraction (not recorded which). J is TRBJ2-2 and V is TRBV6-5; D is ambiguous. This clonotype was obtained from a male donor with ankylosing spondylitis. The CDR3, as DNA: TGTGCCAGCAGTCCTCGCACCGGGGAGCTGTTTTTT. Translation: CASSPRTGELFF.